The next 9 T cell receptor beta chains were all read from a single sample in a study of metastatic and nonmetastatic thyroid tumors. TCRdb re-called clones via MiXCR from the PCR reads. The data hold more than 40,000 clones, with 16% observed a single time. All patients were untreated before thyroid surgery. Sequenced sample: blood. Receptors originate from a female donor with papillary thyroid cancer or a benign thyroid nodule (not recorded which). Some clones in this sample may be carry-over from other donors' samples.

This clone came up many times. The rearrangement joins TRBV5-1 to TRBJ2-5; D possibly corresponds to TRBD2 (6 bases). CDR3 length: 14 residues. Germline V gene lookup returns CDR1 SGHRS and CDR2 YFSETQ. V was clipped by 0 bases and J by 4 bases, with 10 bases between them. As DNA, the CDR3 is TGCGCCAGCAGCTTGGTAGTGGGGGGAGAGACCCAGTACTTC. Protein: CASSLVVGGETQYF. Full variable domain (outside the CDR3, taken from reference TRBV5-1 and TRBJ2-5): KAGVTQTPRYLIKTRGQQVTLSCSPISGHRSVSWYQQTPGQGLQFLFEYFSETQRNKGNFPGRFSGRQFSNSRSEMNVSTLELGDSALYLCASSLVVGGETQYFGPGTRLLVL.

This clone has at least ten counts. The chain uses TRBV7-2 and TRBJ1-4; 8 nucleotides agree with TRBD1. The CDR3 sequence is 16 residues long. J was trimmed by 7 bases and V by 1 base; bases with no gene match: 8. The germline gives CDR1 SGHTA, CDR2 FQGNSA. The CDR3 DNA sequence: TGTGCCAGCAGCTTAGGAGCGGCAGGGGGCCGTGAAAAACTGTTTTTT. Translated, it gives CASSLGAAGGREKLFF.

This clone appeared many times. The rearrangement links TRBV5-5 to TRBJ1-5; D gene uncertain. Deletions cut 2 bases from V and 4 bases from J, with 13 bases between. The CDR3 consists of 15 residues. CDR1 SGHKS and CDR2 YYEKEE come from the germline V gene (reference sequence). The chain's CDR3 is CASSFQWSDNQPQHF. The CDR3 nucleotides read TGTGCCAGCAGCTTTCAGTGGAGCGATAATCAGCCCCAGCATTTT.

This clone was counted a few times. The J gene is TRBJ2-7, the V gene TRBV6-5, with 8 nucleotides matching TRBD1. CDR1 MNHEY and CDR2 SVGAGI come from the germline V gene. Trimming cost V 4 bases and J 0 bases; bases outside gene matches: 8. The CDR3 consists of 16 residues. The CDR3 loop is CASSSLGQVYSYEQYF. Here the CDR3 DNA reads TGTGCCAGCAGTTCCCTGGGACAGGTTTACTCCTACGAGCAGTACTTC.

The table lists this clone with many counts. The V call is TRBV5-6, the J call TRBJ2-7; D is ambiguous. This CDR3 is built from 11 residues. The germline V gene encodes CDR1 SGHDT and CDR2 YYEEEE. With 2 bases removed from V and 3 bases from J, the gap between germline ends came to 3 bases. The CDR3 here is CASSFGYEQYF. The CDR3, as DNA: TGTGCCAGCAGCTTCGGCTACGAGCAGTACTTC. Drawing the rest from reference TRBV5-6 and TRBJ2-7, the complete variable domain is DAGVTQSPTHLIKTRGQQVTLRCSPKSGHDTVSWYQQALGQGPQFIFQYYEEEERQRGNFPDRFSGHQFPNYSSELNVNALLLGDSALYLCASSFGYEQYFGPGTRLTVT.

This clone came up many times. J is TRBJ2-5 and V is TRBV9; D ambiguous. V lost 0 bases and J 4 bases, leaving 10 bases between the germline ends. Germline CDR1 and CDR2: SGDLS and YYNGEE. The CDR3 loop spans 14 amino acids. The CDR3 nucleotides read TGTGCCAGCAGCGTAGGCCCGAATACAGAGACCCAGTACTTC. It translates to CASSVGPNTETQYF.

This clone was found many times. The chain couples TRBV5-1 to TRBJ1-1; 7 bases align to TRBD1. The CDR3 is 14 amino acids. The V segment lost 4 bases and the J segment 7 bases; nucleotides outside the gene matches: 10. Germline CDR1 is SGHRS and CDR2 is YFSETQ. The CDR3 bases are TGCGCCAGCAGCCCCTACGGACAGGACCTTGAAGCTTTCTTT. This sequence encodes CASSPYGQDLEAFF.

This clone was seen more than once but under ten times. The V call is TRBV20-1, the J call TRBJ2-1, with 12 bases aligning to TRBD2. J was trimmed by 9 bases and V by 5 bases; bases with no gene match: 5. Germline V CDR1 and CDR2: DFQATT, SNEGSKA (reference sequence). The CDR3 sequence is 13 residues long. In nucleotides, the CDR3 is TGCAGTGCTTCGACTAGCGGGGGAAGTGAGCAGTTCTTC. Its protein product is CSASTSGGSEQFF.

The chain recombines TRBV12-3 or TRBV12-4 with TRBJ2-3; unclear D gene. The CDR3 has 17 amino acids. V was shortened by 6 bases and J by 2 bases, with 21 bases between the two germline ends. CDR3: CASSTPTGQTNTDTQYF. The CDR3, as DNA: TGTGCCAGCAGCACCCCGACCGGCCAGACCAACACAGATACGCAGTATTTT.